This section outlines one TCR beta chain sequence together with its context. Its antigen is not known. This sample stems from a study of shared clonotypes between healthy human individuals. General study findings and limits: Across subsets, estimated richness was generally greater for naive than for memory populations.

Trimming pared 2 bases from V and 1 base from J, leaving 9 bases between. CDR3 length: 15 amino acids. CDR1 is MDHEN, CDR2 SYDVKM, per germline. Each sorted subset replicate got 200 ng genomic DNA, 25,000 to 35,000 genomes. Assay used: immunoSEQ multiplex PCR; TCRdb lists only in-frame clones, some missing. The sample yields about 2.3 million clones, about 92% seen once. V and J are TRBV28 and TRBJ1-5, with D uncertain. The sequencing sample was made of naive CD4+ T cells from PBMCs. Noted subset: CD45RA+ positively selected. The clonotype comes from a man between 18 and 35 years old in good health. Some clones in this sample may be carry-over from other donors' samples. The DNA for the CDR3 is TGTGCCAGCAGTTTAACGGCCGGGAGCAATCAGCCCCAGCATTTT. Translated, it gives CASSLTAGSNQPQHF.